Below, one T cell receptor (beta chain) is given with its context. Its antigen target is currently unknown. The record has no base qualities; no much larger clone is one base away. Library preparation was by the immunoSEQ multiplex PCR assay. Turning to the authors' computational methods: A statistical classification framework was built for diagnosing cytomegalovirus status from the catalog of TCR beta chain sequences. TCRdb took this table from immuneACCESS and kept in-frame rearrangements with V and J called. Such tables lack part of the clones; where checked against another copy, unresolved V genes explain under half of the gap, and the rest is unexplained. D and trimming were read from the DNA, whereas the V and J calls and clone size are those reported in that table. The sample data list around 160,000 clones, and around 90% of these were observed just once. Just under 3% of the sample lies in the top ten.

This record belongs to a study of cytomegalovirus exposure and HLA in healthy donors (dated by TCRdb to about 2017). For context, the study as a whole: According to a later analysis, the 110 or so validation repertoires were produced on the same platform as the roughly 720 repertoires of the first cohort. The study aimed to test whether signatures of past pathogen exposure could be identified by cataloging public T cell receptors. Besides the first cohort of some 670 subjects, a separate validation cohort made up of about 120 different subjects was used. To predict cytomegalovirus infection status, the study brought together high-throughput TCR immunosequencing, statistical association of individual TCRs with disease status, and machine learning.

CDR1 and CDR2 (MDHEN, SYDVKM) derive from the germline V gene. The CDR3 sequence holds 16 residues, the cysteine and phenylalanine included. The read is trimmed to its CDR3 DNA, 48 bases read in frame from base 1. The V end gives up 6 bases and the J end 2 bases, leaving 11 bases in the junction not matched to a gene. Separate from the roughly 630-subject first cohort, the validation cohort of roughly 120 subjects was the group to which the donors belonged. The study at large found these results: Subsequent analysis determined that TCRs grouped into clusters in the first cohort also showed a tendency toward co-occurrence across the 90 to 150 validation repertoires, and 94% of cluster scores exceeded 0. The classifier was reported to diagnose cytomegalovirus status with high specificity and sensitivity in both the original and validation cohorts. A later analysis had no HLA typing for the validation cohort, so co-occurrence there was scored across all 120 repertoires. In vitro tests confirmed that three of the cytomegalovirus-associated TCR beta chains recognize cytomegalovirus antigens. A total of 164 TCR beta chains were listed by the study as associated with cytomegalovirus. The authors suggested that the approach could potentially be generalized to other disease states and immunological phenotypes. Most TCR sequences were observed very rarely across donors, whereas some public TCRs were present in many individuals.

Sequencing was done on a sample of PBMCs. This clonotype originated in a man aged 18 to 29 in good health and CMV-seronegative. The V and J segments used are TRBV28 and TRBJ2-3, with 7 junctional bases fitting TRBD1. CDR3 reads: CASSPLARGLTDTQYF. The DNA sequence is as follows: TGTGCCAGCAGCCCCCTTGCTAGGGGGCTCACAGATACGCAGTATTTT.